These 4 T cell receptor beta chains were all obtained from the same sample, sequenced in a study of blood T cell repertoires in COVID-19. The protocol was immunoSEQ multiplex PCR, while the TCRdb copy is restricted to in-frame clones and leaves out a portion. The sample lists approximately 37,000 clones; approximately 88% were seen once. Source material: peripheral blood. The receptors come from a human donor in a cohort sampled during active COVID-19.

The chain employs TRBV5-1 and TRBJ2-7; 10 nucleotides agree with TRBD1. The V and J ends lost 5 bases and 1 base, in that order; junction bases with no gene match: 6. The CDR3 sequence is 15 residues long. Germline CDR1 and CDR2: SGHRS and YFSETQ. The CDR3 loop is CASRARTGGSYEQYF. The CDR3 coding sequence is TGCGCCAGCAGGGCAAGGACAGGGGGGTCCTACGAGCAGTACTTC.

In its sample, this clone was seen a few times. V and J are TRBV15 and TRBJ1-5; 9 nucleotides align to TRBD1. Per the germline V gene, CDR1 is LNHNV and CDR2 is YYDKDF (reference sequence). The CDR3 contains 16 residues. The junction had 8 bases not matched to a gene; V was cut back by 5 bases and J by 3 bases. The CDR3 spells CATSDTGGGTNQPQHF. CDR3 nucleotides: TGTGCCACCAGCGATACAGGGGGCGGAACCAATCAGCCCCAGCATTTT. Complete variable domain (other parts from reference TRBV15 and TRBJ1-5): DAMVIQNPRYQVTQFGKPVTLSCSQTLNHNVMYWYQQKSSQAPKLLFHYYDKDFNNEADTPDNFQSRRPNTSFCFLDIRSPGLGDTAMYLCATSDTGGGTNQPQHFGDGTRLSIL.

V is TRBV11-1 and J is TRBJ2-7, with D possibly TRBD2 on 5 matching bases. Germline V lookup: CDR1 SGHAT, CDR2 FQDESV (reference sequence). CDR3 size: 16 residues. Trimming cost V 1 base and J 3 bases, with 16 bases left between them. Written as DNA, the CDR3 is TGTGCCAGCAGCTTAGTTGTTGGCCTCGAGGGCTACGAGCAGTACTTC. Protein sequence: CASSLVVGLEGYEQYF.

The V gene is TRBV7-8, the J gene TRBJ2-6; the match to TRBD1 covers 8 bases. Per germline, CDR1 SGHVS and CDR2 FQNEAQ. The CDR3 covers 18 residues. Trimming at V came to 1 base and at J to 0 bases, leaving 5 bases not matched to a gene. CDR3 protein: CASSLGRGRVSGANVLTF. Here the CDR3 DNA reads TGTGCCAGCAGCTTAGGCAGGGGGCGGGTCTCTGGGGCCAACGTCCTGACTTTC. Looking up the rest from reference TRBV7-8 and TRBJ2-6 gives the full variable domain: GAGVSQSPRYKVAKRGQDVALRCDPISGHVSLFWYQQALGQGPEFLTYFQNEAQLDKSGLPSDRFFAERPEGSVSTLKIQRTQQEDSAVYLCASSLGRGRVSGANVLTFGAGSRLTVL.